This passage covers 26 T cell receptor beta chains from one sample sequenced in a study of blood T cell repertoires in COVID-19. The protocol was immunoSEQ multiplex PCR, while the TCRdb copy is restricted to in-frame clones and leaves out a portion. The sample shows approximately 140,000 clones, about 80% of them seen only once. The source material was peripheral blood. These receptors came from a human donor in a cohort sampled during active COVID-19.

This clone was recorded a few times. The V call is TRBV5-1, the J call TRBJ2-2; 7 nucleotides line up with TRBD1. The CDR3 length is 15 residues. CDR1 and CDR2 (germline): SGHRS, YFSETQ. The V segment lost 1 base and the J segment 6 bases; nucleotides outside the gene matches: 6. CDR3 sequence reads: CASSLTRGNPGELFF. CDR3 sequence (DNA): TGCGCCAGCAGCTTGACCAGGGGGAATCCCGGGGAGCTGTTTTTT.

The rearrangement joins TRBV19 to TRBJ2-2, with TRBD2 matching 9 bases. The CDR3 totals 14 residues. Germline assignment: CDR1 LNHDA and CDR2 SQIVND (reference sequence). V shed 7 bases and J 6 bases; nucleotides not matched to a gene: 6. The CDR3 is CASISREGPGELFF. The DNA for the CDR3 is TGTGCCAGTATTTCGCGGGAGGGCCCCGGGGAGCTGTTTTTT.

The chain has TRBV5-1 and TRBJ1-6; tentatively, D is TRBD1 (5 bases). The CDR3 is made up of 16 amino acids. Looked up from germline, CDR1 is SGHRS and CDR2 is YFSETQ. V was trimmed by 6 bases and J by 8 bases, leaving 21 bases between them. DNA for the CDR3: TGCGCCAGCAACCTGGGGGGAGTGAGGACGGATTCACCCCTCCACTTT. Amino acid sequence: CASNLGGVRTDSPLHF.

V is TRBV29-1 and J is TRBJ2-4, with D uncertain. Germline-derived CDR1 and CDR2 are SQVTM and ANQGSEA. The CDR3 consists of 13 residues. V lost 3 bases to trimming and J lost 6 bases, with 12 bases between them. The CDR3 reads CSVDERGLNIQYF. The CDR3 DNA is TGCAGCGTTGATGAGCGAGGTCTAAACATTCAGTACTTC.

The chain links TRBV5-4 to TRBJ2-3; D might be TRBD2 (6 bases). The CDR3 loop spans 14 amino acids. Germline V gives CDR1 SGHNT, CDR2 YYREEE (reference sequence). V was cut by 4 bases and J by 4 bases, with 13 bases left in between. The DNA for the CDR3 is TGTGCCAGCAGCCAGGGAGGAGAGGCAGATACGCAGTATTTT. It codes for CASSQGGEADTQYF.

This clone was detected a few times. V and J are TRBV19 and TRBJ2-7, with 7 bases identical to TRBD2. Germline V gene lookup returns CDR1 LNHDA and CDR2 SQIVND (reference sequence). V gave up 6 bases and J gave up 2 bases; unmatched junction bases: 10. The CDR3 is made up of 15 amino acids. The CDR3 DNA reads as TGTGCCAGTAGGGAGAGGGTAGCGGGTGCCTACGAGCAGTACTTC. Protein product: CASRERVAGAYEQYF.

This rearrangement joins TRBV11-2 to TRBJ2-2, with 13 bases aligning to TRBD2. The junction had 5 bases not matched to a gene; V was cut back by 8 bases and J by 2 bases. The CDR3 extends over 16 amino acids. CDR1 and CDR2 (germline): SGHAT, FQNNGV. CDR3 loop: CASSGTSGINTGELFF. CDR3 coding DNA: TGTGCCAGCTCGGGGACTAGCGGGATTAACACCGGGGAGCTGTTTTTT.

The J gene is TRBJ1-4, the V gene TRBV7-2; D call uncertain. This CDR3 has 16 amino acids. Germline V CDR1 and CDR2: SGHTA, FQGNSA. V lost 4 bases, J lost 7 bases, and 19 bases lay in between. The CDR3 region has the DNA TGTGCCAGCAGCTCCCGGACGCCACTTCGGGGTGAAAAACTGTTTTTT. Translation gives CASSSRTPLRGEKLFF.

The V and J genes are TRBV29-1 and TRBJ2-7; 8 bases are shared with TRBD2. Looked up from germline, CDR1 is SQVTM and CDR2 is ANQGSEA. The CDR3 extends over 13 amino acids. V lost 2 bases, J lost 4 bases, and 4 bases stayed unmatched. CDR3 nucleotides: TGCAGCGTTGAATTTAGCGGGGCTTACGAGCAGTACTTC. This codes for CSVEFSGAYEQYF.

The chain joins TRBV19 to TRBJ1-1, with D maybe TRBD1 (6 bases). The CDR3 is made up of 15 amino acids. Trimming shortened V by 5 bases and J by 6 bases, and 19 bases separated the two germline ends. Germline CDR1 is LNHDA and CDR2 is SQIVND (reference sequence). CDR3 DNA sequence: TGTGCCAGTAGTCCTTATACAGGGACGGGCGCTGAAGCTTTCTTT. It is translated as CASSPYTGTGAEAFF.

The chain recombines TRBV7-2 with TRBJ1-2; a possible D gene is TRBD1 (5 bases). Between the trimmed V and J ends, which lost 3 bases and 2 bases, there was a span of 7 bases. The length of the CDR3 is 13 residues. CDR1 and CDR2 (germline): SGHTA, FQGNSA. The CDR3 nucleotides are TGTGCCAGCAGCTTCGACAGCAACTATGGCTACACCTTC. Translation: CASSFDSNYGYTF.

The chain recombines TRBV7-3 with TRBJ1-1, with D possibly TRBD1 on 6 matching bases. Trimming left V 6 bases short and J 1 base short, with 9 bases between. CDR1 and CDR2 from the germline V gene are SGHTA and FQGTGA. The CDR3 runs to 13 residues. CDR3 in DNA: TGTGCCAGCAGTCGACAGGAGAACACTGAAGCTTTCTTT. Translated, it gives CASSRQENTEAFF.

The chain uses TRBV18 and TRBJ2-7, with 9 bases matching TRBD1. J gave up 7 bases and V 2 bases, and 12 bases lay outside the gene matches. The CDR3 length is 16 residues. Per germline, CDR1 KGHSH and CDR2 LQKENI. DNA for the CDR3: TGTGCCAGCTCACCATCGCTCATACAGGGGGCGCGGGAGCAGTACTTC. Protein: CASSPSLIQGAREQYF.

The genes are TRBV5-1 and TRBJ2-1; tentatively, D is TRBD2 (6 bases). The V gene lost 4 bases and the J gene lost 9 bases, with 14 bases spanning the gap. Germline V gene sequence: CDR1 SGHRS, CDR2 YFSETQ. This CDR3 contains 13 residues. CDR3 DNA sequence: TGCGCCAGCAGCGCAACCGGGAGTCTTGAGCAGTTCTTC. This sequence encodes CASSATGSLEQFF.

The chain recombines TRBV27 with TRBJ2-3, with 7 bases lining up with TRBD2. Germline V gene data show CDR1 as MNHEY and CDR2 as SMNVEV (reference sequence). This CDR3 has 15 residues. J gave up 4 bases and V 5 bases, and 9 bases lay outside the gene matches. CDR3 sequence reads: CASSLIEAGADTQYF. In DNA, the CDR3 is TGTGCCAGCAGTCTTATTGAGGCGGGAGCAGATACGCAGTATTTT.

The CDR3 loop reads CASSEADSPIRQDVSGNTIYF. CDR3 DNA: TGTGCCAGCAGTGAAGCCGATTCCCCGATCCGACAGGACGTCTCTGGAAACACCATATATTTT. The gene calls are TRBV2 and TRBJ1-3; perhaps TRBD1 as D (6 bases). Between the trimmed V and J ends, which lost 0 bases and 0 bases, there was a span of 24 bases. Germline V lookup: CDR1 SNHLY, CDR2 FYNNEI. This CDR3 has 21 amino acids.

V usage is TRBV13 and J usage is TRBJ2-7, with 8 bases lining up with TRBD1. This CDR3 has 16 amino acids. CDR1 and CDR2 (germline): PRHDT, FYEKMQ (reference sequence). The V segment lost 5 bases and the J segment 3 bases; nucleotides outside the gene matches: 12. CDR3: CASSLETGDLDYEQYF. The DNA of the CDR3 is TGTGCCAGCAGCCTGGAGACAGGGGACTTGGACTACGAGCAGTACTTC.

The chain recombines TRBV12-3 or TRBV12-4 with TRBJ2-1, with D possibly matching TRBD1 (5 bases). The CDR3 spans 13 residues. Trimming removed 3 bases at V and 10 bases at J, with 13 bases between. The CDR3 sequence: CASSFNRLGEQFF. The CDR3, as DNA: TGTGCCAGCAGTTTCAACAGGCTTGGGGAGCAGTTCTTC.

The chain joins TRBV10-3 to TRBJ2-2, with 7 bases matching TRBD1. CDR3 length equals 13 residues. V shed 10 bases, J shed 2 bases, and the junction held 4 bases outside the gene matches. Germline CDR1 ENHRY, CDR2 SYGVKD. The DNA of the CDR3 is TGTGCCACTGGGACAGCTAACACCGGGGAGCTGTTTTTT. It yields the protein CATGTANTGELFF.

The rearrangement links TRBV7-2 to TRBJ2-7; weak D call: TRBD1 (6 bases). The V end lost 3 bases, the J end lost 7 bases, and 13 bases lay between the germline ends. The germline CDR1 and CDR2 sequences are SGHTA and FQGNSA. The CDR3 is made up of 13 amino acids. CDR3 sequence (DNA): TGTGCCAGCAGCTTCACAGGGTTGGGGGAGCAGTACTTC. It specifies CASSFTGLGEQYF.

Turning to this clone: This CDR3 is also generated by other DNA sequences in the sample. This rearrangement joins TRBV7-9 to TRBJ2-7; the match to TRBD2 covers 7 bases. Germline-derived CDR1 and CDR2 are SEHNR and FQNEAQ (reference sequence). The CDR3 totals 14 residues. V was clipped by 3 bases and J by 0 bases; unmatched bases: 2. The CDR3 bases are TGTGCCAGCAGCTTCGGCGGGAGCTCCTACGAGCAGTACTTC. Its translation is CASSFGGSSYEQYF.

V and J are TRBV28 and TRBJ1-2; D might be TRBD1 (6 bases). Per germline, CDR1 MDHEN and CDR2 SYDVKM. This CDR3 contains 12 residues. V was cut by 2 bases and J by 8 bases, with 9 bases left in between. CDR3 sequence reads: CASSLGTNGYTF. CDR3 nucleotides: TGTGCCAGCAGTTTAGGGACAAACGGCTACACCTTC.

This chain links TRBV15 with TRBJ1-3, with 7 nucleotides matching TRBD1. The V and J ends lost 5 bases and 0 bases, in that order; junction bases with no gene match: 4. The germline V gene has CDR1 LNHNV and CDR2 YYDKDF (reference sequence). The CDR3 spans 15 residues. CDR3 coding DNA: TGTGCCACCAGCGCCGACAGGGCCTCTGGAAACACCATATATTTT. Translated, it gives CATSADRASGNTIYF.

This clone was detected only once. Here the CDR3 DNA reads TGTGCCAGCTCTCCCGGGGACAGGGCTTTCTACGAGCAGTACTTC. Amino acids: CASSPGDRAFYEQYF. The chain carries TRBV21-1 and TRBJ2-7; the table's D gene call, TRBD1, was not cross checked with the DNA. TRBV21-1 is marked as a pseudogene. CDR3 length: 15 residues.

This clone was seen only once. The CDR3 here is CASSPSSGRANEQFF. In DNA, the CDR3 is TGTGCCAGCAGTCCTTCAAGCGGGAGGGCCAATGAGCAGTTCTTC. V is TRBV6-5 and J is TRBJ2-1, with TRBD2 identical over 10 bases. This CDR3 region has 15 residues. CDR1 and CDR2 from the germline V gene are MNHEY and SVGAGI. J was trimmed by 6 bases and V by 5 bases; bases with no gene match: 7.

This chain uses TRBV5-1 with TRBJ1-3; D call uncertain. The CDR3 totals 15 residues. Trimming pared 2 bases from V and 0 bases from J, leaving 9 bases between. Germline V gives CDR1 SGHRS, CDR2 YFSETQ. CDR3 in DNA: TGCGCCAGCAGCTTCCGCGGGGACTCTGGAAACACCATATATTTT. Translating it yields CASSFRGDSGNTIYF.